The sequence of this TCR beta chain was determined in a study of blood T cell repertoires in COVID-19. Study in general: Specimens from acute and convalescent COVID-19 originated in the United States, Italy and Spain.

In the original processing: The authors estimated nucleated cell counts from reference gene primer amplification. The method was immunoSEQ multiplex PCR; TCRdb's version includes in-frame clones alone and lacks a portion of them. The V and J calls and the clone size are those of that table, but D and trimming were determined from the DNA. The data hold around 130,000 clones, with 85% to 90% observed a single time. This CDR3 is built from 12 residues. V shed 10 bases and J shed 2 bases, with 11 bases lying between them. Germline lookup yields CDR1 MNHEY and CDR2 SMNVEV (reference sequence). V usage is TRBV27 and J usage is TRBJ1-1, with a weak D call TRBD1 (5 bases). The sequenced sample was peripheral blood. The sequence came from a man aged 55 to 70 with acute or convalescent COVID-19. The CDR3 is CATWGINTEAFF. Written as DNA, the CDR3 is TGTGCCACGTGGGGCATTAACACTGAAGCTTTCTTT.